This T cell receptor (beta chain) stems from a study of T cell repertoires in urothelial bladder cancer (dated by TCRdb to between 2018 and 2020). About the investigation overall: Clinical stages of the approximately 12 resected lesions were three cT0, three cTa, three cT1 and three cT2 or greater. Around 11 patients who had bladder lesions and were undergoing transurethral resection were prospectively identified. Roughly 12 resected bladder lesions, consisting of urothelial carcinoma (UC+) and benign (UC-) specimens, were examined. The study compared clonality of the TCR repertoire in bladder tumors against clonality in benign bladder inflammation. Results and caveats for the whole study, not just this receptor: A median tumor infiltrating lymphocyte percentage of about 2% was observed in carcinoma specimens, compared with around 12% in benign specimens. In carcinoma specimens, up to 17% of infiltrating lymphocytes were accounted for by a single T-cell clone, compared with more than 1.5% in benign specimens. Urothelial carcinoma specimens had fewer T cells than benign specimens, with medians of about 5,400 and 25,000.

The germline V gene provides CDR1 SGDLS and CDR2 YYNGEE. Including cysteine and phenylalanine, the CDR3 has 15 amino acids. The sequence is cut down to CDR3 DNA, 45 bases in frame from base 1. V trim: 0 bases; J trim: 9 bases; unmatched bases: 8. The immunoSEQ assay was used to sequence the CDR3 region of the TCR beta chain. Under the source paper's analysis protocol: For each specimen, the T-cell fraction, clonal dominance, and maximum TCR clone frequency were calculated. The table comes from immuneACCESS by way of TCRdb, which keeps in-frame sequences with V and J called. Part of the clones is missing from these tables; in studies checked, under half for an unresolved V gene and the rest for unknown reasons. D and trimming were read from the DNA, whereas the V and J calls and clone size are those reported in that table. Within this sample are fewer than 15,000 clones, with roughly two thirds of them counted one time only. The leading ten clones occupy about 8.1% of the sample.

In the case of this clone: Its antigen has not been determined. No base quality values were provided; no much bigger clone lies one nucleotide off.

Specimens of bladder lesions were obtained during transurethral resection and kept at -80C. DNA was isolated from bladder specimens obtained during transurethral resection. The TCR was taken from a human donor with urothelial carcinoma. Sequencing was performed on tumor-infiltrating cells from bladder cancer. The chain was built from TRBV9 and TRBJ1-3; TRBD1 aligns with 8 central bases. The nucleotide sequence reads as follows: TGTGCCAGCAGCGTAGCCCCCGGACAGGGCGGCACCATATATTTT. It translates as CASSVAPGQGGTIYF.